This TCR beta chain was captured by sequencing in a study of beta chain features in type 1 diabetes. On this clone itself: What it binds is not known. This specimen includes other DNA sequences encoding the same CDR3.

The authors sorted CD4+ naive, central memory, regulatory and stem cell-like memory cells via CD45RO/CCR7/CD25/CD127/CD95/CD27. The study's findings and limits: TCRB rearrangement may or may not be influenced by HLA type; here this remained unresolved. Type 1 diabetes patients showed fewer insertions and more deletions at VDJ junctions.

Expressed TCRB transcripts were sequenced because the isolated RNA had all been reverse transcribed beforehand. Read counts averaged approximately 3.5 million for samples of naive, central memory and regulatory T cells. Generated by immunoSEQ multiplex PCR, the TCRdb table keeps only in-frame clones and is missing some. The sample holds 250,000 to 350,000 clones; 12% to 15% are singletons and the top ten take 6.7%. The sequence derives from a man between 25 and 39 years old in good health. Material for sequencing was central memory CD4+ T cells from blood.

The CDR3 DNA follows: TGTGCCAGCAGCGTAGAACCGGGGAATCAGCCCCAGCATTTT. It translates to CASSVEPGNQPQHF. The chain links TRBV9 to TRBJ1-5; no clear D. The germline CDR1 and CDR2 sequences are SGDLS and YYNGEE. The V and J ends lost 0 bases and 4 bases respectively, with 8 bases between them. CDR3 length equals 14 residues.